This T cell receptor beta chain was recorded in a study of blood T cell repertoires in COVID-19. Turning to the study itself: Material from acute and convalescent COVID-19 was sourced from the United States, Italy and Spain. In each case, the material was cDNA or gDNA derived from T cells, B-cell-depleted T cells, or PBMCs.

Authors' processing steps: Amplifying reference gene primers gave estimates of nucleated cell counts. TCRdb's copy holds only in-frame clones and misses some; the assay was immunoSEQ multiplex PCR. The D gene and trimming were derived from the DNA, and the V and J assignments and clone size from that table. This sample yields approximately 85,000 clones, of which roughly nine tenths are seen a single time; around 2.1% belongs to the top ten. Germline V gives CDR1 SSHAT, CDR2 FNYEAQ (reference sequence). V lost 6 bases to trimming and J lost 5 bases, with 13 bases between them. The length of the CDR3 is 13 residues.

The sample consisted of peripheral blood. The chain employs TRBV7-7 and TRBJ2-5, with D possibly TRBD1 on 5 matching bases. The TCR sequence derives from a man aged 45-60 years with acute or convalescent COVID-19. CDR3 protein: CASSFLGRETQYF. In DNA form, the CDR3 reads TGTGCCAGCAGTTTCTTGGGGCGGGAGACCCAGTACTTC.